These T cell receptor beta chains were read from a single sample in a study of response to subunit inactivated influenza vaccine. Using its own MiXCR run on the RT-PCR reads, TCRdb lists one record per CDR3 protein. This table has more than 600,000 distinct CDR3 sequences, about 18% appearing once. The starting material was PBMCs from blood, obtained around 5 days after vaccination. Receptors originate from a man in his forties or fifties who received an inactivated influenza vaccine. CDR3s include the opening cysteine and the closing phenylalanine or tryptophan. The D gene is left open where the match is weak. Not every row has a clone size; where given, it reads once, few, many or a size class.

clone size,D gene,J gene,V gene,CDR3 DNA,CDR3 protein
few,TRBD1,TRBJ1-1,TRBV5-1,TGCGCCAGCAGCGAACAGGGGATCGGGACTGAAGCTTTCTTT,CASSEQGIGTEAFF
.,.,TRBJ2-3,TRBV7-9,TGTGCCAGCAGCTTTGAGGGCACAGATACGCAGTATTTT,CASSFEGTDTQYF
.,.,TRBJ2-5,TRBV29-1,TGCAGCGTTGAAGATCTGTCCAGCAGCTCAGAGACCCAGTACTTC,CSVEDLSSSSETQYF
.,TRBD1,TRBJ2-7,TRBV28,TGTGCCAGCAGACTACGACAGGGGTCCACCTACGAGCAGTACTTC,CASRLRQGSTYEQYF
.,.,TRBJ2-7,TRBV7-2,TGTGCCAGCAGCCAAGGCCAGGGGATTTTTTACGAGCAGTACTTC,CASSQGQGIFYEQYF
few,.,TRBJ1-2,TRBV4-3,TGCGCCAGCAGCCAATATCTCCCCGGAGCTAACTATGGCTACACCTTC,CASSQYLPGANYGYTF
few,TRBD2,TRBJ2-1,TRBV20-1,TGCAGTGCTAGAGATCGGCGGGCTAGCGGGGTACCGAGGGGGAATGAGCAGTTCTTC,CSARDRRASGVPRGNEQFF
.,.,TRBJ2-5,TRBV6-1,TGTGCCAGCACCACGTCTGGGGGTTGGGAGACCCAGTACTTC,CASTTSGGWETQYF
few,.,TRBJ1-4,TRBV5-1,TGCGCCAGCAGCTTTGGGCCAACTAATGAAAAACTGTTTTTT,CASSFGPTNEKLFF
.,TRBD2,TRBJ2-2,TRBV6-1,TGTGCCAGCATGCTAGCGGGAGCGACCGGGGAGCTGTTTTTT,CASMLAGATGELFF
.,.,TRBJ2-7,TRBV4-2,TGTGCCAGCAGCCACAGTCGCTCCTACGAGCAGTACTTC,CASSHSRSYEQYF
many,TRBD1,TRBJ2-3,TRBV7-8,TGTGCCAGCAGCTTACGGGACAGCGCGATCACAGATACGCAGTATTTT,CASSLRDSAITDTQYF
.,.,TRBJ2-6,TRBV5-1,TGCGCCAGCAGCTTGCAGGGGATCCTAACTTCCTCTGGGGCCAACGTCCTGACTTTC,CASSLQGILTSSGANVLTF
.,TRBD1,TRBJ2-7,TRBV11-1,TGTGCCAGCAGCCGTTTAGGGCAGACACGACGGGACAGATCCTACGAGCAGTACTTC,CASSRLGQTRRDRSYEQYF
once,TRBD1,TRBJ2-7,TRBV6-2/TRBV6-3,TGTGCCAGCAGTCCGAAGACAGGGGTCCTCTACGAGCAGTACTTC,CASSPKTGVLYEQYF
.,TRBD1,TRBJ1-6,TRBV27,TGTGCCAGCAGTTTAGCAAGGGACAGTTCACCCCTCCACTTT,CASSLARDSSPLHF